This T cell receptor beta chain derives from a study of CD8 T cells in Susac syndrome. TEMRA cells were FACS-enriched and CD8+ and CD4+ T cells negatively isolated. Study results and limitations: Clonal expansion was absent from the CD4+ T cell repertoires in Susac syndrome.

Comment on this clonotype: No antigen is known for it.

RNA was extracted with the RNeasy kit, and a quantity of about 0.5 to 1 ug was reverse transcribed using random hexamers. With immunoSEQ multiplex PCR, TCR beta CDR3 was amplified across 54 Vbeta and 13 Jbeta. TCRdb reprocessed the immunoSEQ multiplex PCR reads with MiXCR, giving one entry per CDR3 protein. The data hold under 200,000 distinct CDR3 sequences, with 90% to 95% observed a single time. The V end was cut by 4 bases, the J end by 0 bases, with 14 bases between. From germline, CDR1 is SGHNT and CDR2 YYREEE (reference sequence). The length of the CDR3 is 16 residues. The receptor was isolated from a human donor with Susac syndrome. What was sequenced was CD4+ T cells from PBMCs. This chain uses TRBV5-4 with TRBJ2-1, with TRBD2 as a possible D gene (5 bases). The chain's CDR3 is CASSPSPGNSYNEQFF. Here the CDR3 DNA reads TGTGCCAGCAGCCCGTCACCGGGGAACTCCTACAATGAGCAGTTCTTC.